The sequence of this T cell receptor (beta chain) was determined in a study of beta chain features in type 1 diabetes. Overall study findings and caveats: Moderate but significant shortening of TCRB CDR3s was recorded in all four CD4+ subsets from Type 1 diabetes patients.

All of the isolated RNA was reverse transcribed, so expressed TCRB transcripts were sequenced. Several million reads on average were seen across naive, central memory and regulatory T cell samples. Data came from immunoSEQ multiplex PCR; TCRdb stores just in-frame clones and leaves some out. The sample lists approximately 170,000 clones, 6.5% to 9.5% occurring once. Comments on this clone: Its antigen is unknown.

The specimen sequenced was central memory CD4+ T cells from blood. This clonotype was sampled from a woman aged 40 to 50 with type 1 diabetes.

In DNA form, the CDR3 reads TGTGCCAGCAGTTTAGGGGGGAGGCCCTACAATGAGCAGTTCTTC. Translated, it gives CASSLGGRPYNEQFF. This chain uses TRBV27 with TRBJ2-1; D is perhaps TRBD2 (6 bases). Per the germline V gene, CDR1 is MNHEY and CDR2 is SMNVEV (reference sequence). The V and J ends lost 2 bases and 2 bases respectively, with 10 bases between them. This CDR3 is 15 amino acids long.